Following are 29 T cell receptor beta chains from one sample sequenced in a study of cytomegalovirus exposure and HLA in healthy donors. It was with 60 Vbeta and 13 Jbeta primers that the PCR ran. The method was immunoSEQ multiplex PCR; TCRdb's version includes in-frame clones alone and lacks a portion of them. In the table there are under 250,000 clones, around 76% of which are singletons. Sequencing used PBMCs. The receptor set was obtained from a man aged 35 to 55 in good health and CMV-seropositive.

The chain recombines TRBV2 with TRBJ2-5; 8 positions agree with TRBD2. CDR1 and CDR2 (germline): SNHLY, FYNNEI. The junction had 3 bases not matched to a gene; V was cut back by 4 bases and J by 2 bases. The CDR3 has 14 residues. CDR3 coding DNA: TGTGCCAGCAGTGGCATAGCGGGACAAGAGACCCAGTACTTC. Protein product: CASSGIAGQETQYF.

Only one count was recorded for this clone. The chain has TRBV11-2 and TRBJ2-1; D gene unclear. Looked up from germline, CDR1 is SGHAT and CDR2 is FQNNGV. The V end was cut by 5 bases, the J end by 6 bases, with 8 bases between. This CDR3 is built from 12 residues. CDR3 region: CASSAASNEQFF. The CDR3 DNA sequence: TGTGCCAGCAGCGCGGCAAGCAATGAGCAGTTCTTC.

V and J are TRBV5-1 and TRBJ2-2; D is uncertain. The germline V and J ends were trimmed by 3 bases and 0 bases, with 9 bases remaining between them. The CDR3 spans 15 residues. In germline, CDR1 is SGHRS, CDR2 YFSETQ. The CDR3: CASSSQATNTGELFF. CDR3 in DNA: TGCGCCAGCAGCTCCCAAGCCACGAACACCGGGGAGCTGTTTTTT.

The rearrangement links TRBV15 to TRBJ1-2; 7 bases align to TRBD1. The CDR3 sequence is 15 residues long. V lost 1 base to trimming and J lost 6 bases; unmatched junction nucleotides: 8. CDR1 and CDR2 (germline): LNHNV, YYDKDF (reference sequence). This CDR3 is CATSRATGTANGYTF. As DNA, the CDR3 is TGTGCCACCAGCAGAGCCACCGGGACAGCTAATGGCTACACCTTC.

The chain employs TRBV9 and TRBJ2-1; TRBD2 aligns across 9 bases. The CDR3 has 14 residues. Trimming cost V 5 bases and J 8 bases; bases outside gene matches: 8. Germline V lookup: CDR1 SGDLS, CDR2 YYNGEE. The CDR3 sequence: CASSLSGSGDEQFF. CDR3 sequence (DNA): TGTGCCAGCAGTCTTAGCGGGAGTGGGGATGAGCAGTTCTTC.

The chain couples TRBV27 to TRBJ1-1; D gene ambiguous. The germline gives CDR1 MNHEY, CDR2 SMNVEV (reference sequence). Trimming pared 4 bases from V and 1 base from J, leaving 7 bases between. This CDR3 region has 13 residues. The CDR3 bases are TGTGCCAGCAGTTCGACACCGAACACTGAAGCTTTCTTT. Translating gives CASSSTPNTEAFF.

This clone came up once. The gene calls are TRBV7-6 and TRBJ2-1; 11 nucleotides agree with TRBD2. Germline CDR1 is SGHVS and CDR2 is FNYEAQ. This CDR3 has 15 amino acids. After removal of 3 bases from V and 5 bases from J, the junction contained 3 bases not matched to a gene. The CDR3 DNA reads TGTGCCAGCAGCTTTCGACTAGCGGGAAACAATGAGCAGTTCTTC. It is translated as CASSFRLAGNNEQFF.

The chain carries TRBV6-5 and TRBJ1-1; TRBD1 matches at 9 bases. V trimming: 7 bases; J trimming: 7 bases; junction bases outside the gene matches: 13. The CDR3 sequence is 15 residues long. CDR1 and CDR2 (germline): MNHEY, SVGAGI. CDR3 in amino acids: CASTKGTGIGNEAFF. DNA of the CDR3: TGTGCCAGCACCAAAGGGACAGGGATCGGGAATGAAGCTTTCTTT.

This rearrangement joins TRBV6-5 to TRBJ2-7, with D possibly TRBD1 on 8 matching bases. V lost 2 bases and J lost 3, with 17 bases in between. Germline V lookup: CDR1 MNHEY, CDR2 SVGAGI. The CDR3 has 16 residues. DNA of the CDR3: TGTGCCAGCAGTTACCGGGGGGACAGGTCCTTCTACGAGCAGTACGTC. This codes for CASSYRGDRSFYEQYV.

The chain links TRBV7-9 to TRBJ1-2; D is perhaps TRBD1 (5 bases). Trimming shortened V by 5 bases and J by 2 bases, and 12 bases separated the two germline ends. The CDR3 extends over 14 amino acids. The germline V gene encodes CDR1 SEHNR and CDR2 FQNEAQ (reference sequence). The CDR3 here is CASSAGPTNYGYTF. DNA of the CDR3: TGTGCCAGCAGCGCGGGACCGACGAACTATGGCTACACCTTC.

This clone was observed a handful of times. V gene TRBV6-1 combines with J gene TRBJ2-7; 8 nucleotides line up with TRBD1. The V and J ends lost 7 bases and 0 bases, in that order; junction bases with no gene match: 8. The CDR3 covers 15 residues. Germline loops: CDR1 MNHNS, CDR2 SASEGT. The CDR3 spells CASTIRQGTSYEQYF. The CDR3 DNA reads TGTGCCAGCACTATTCGACAGGGGACCTCCTACGAGCAGTACTTC.

The chain is built from TRBV6-5 and TRBJ2-5; the D gene is possibly TRBD1 (6 bases). CDR3 length equals 13 residues. Germline CDR1 and CDR2: MNHEY and SVGAGI. V was trimmed by 6 bases and J by 1 base, leaving 9 bases between them. CDR3 loop: CASREDSQETQYF. The CDR3 bases are TGTGCCAGCAGAGAGGACAGCCAAGAGACCCAGTACTTC.

The rearrangement uses TRBV14 and TRBJ2-3; 7 bases agree with TRBD2. There are 16 residues in the CDR3. J gave up 3 bases and V 2 bases, and 8 bases lay outside the gene matches. Germline CDR1 and CDR2: SGHDN and FVKESK. The CDR3 bases are TGTGCCAGCAGCCAAATAACGGGAGGTCTAACAGATACGCAGTATTTT. It is translated as CASSQITGGLTDTQYF.

The CDR3 here is CASSQDSGTNSNQPQHF. The CDR3 DNA is TGTGCCAGCAGCCAAGATTCCGGGACAAATAGCAATCAGCCCCAGCATTTT. The V gene is TRBV4-2, the J gene TRBJ1-5; tentatively, D is TRBD1 (6 bases). The CDR3 is made up of 17 amino acids. The germline V and J ends were trimmed by 0 bases and 0 bases, with 12 bases remaining between them. From germline, CDR1 is LGHNA and CDR2 YNFKEQ.

This clone was picked up one time. The genes are TRBV7-9 and TRBJ2-2; D is perhaps TRBD1 (5 bases). Germline assignment: CDR1 SEHNR and CDR2 FQNEAQ (reference sequence). The ends were cut back, 5 bases at V and 2 bases at J, with 12 bases in the middle. There are 15 residues in the CDR3. CDR3 nucleotides: TGTGCCAGCAGCCCCCCGACAGTAAACACCGGGGAGCTGTTTTTT. This translates into CASSPPTVNTGELFF.

This clone appeared once. This chain links TRBV6-5 with TRBJ1-2, with D unresolved. V was cut by 2 bases and J by 4 bases, with 14 bases left in between. This CDR3 contains 15 residues. Germline CDR1 MNHEY, CDR2 SVGAGI. CDR3 in amino acids: CASSYAAAEPYGYTF. In DNA, the CDR3 is TGTGCCAGCAGTTACGCGGCAGCCGAACCCTATGGCTACACCTTC.

This clone was seen a few times. The chain employs TRBV2 and TRBJ1-1; 8 nucleotides line up with TRBD1. CDR1 is SNHLY and CDR2 is FYNNEI in the germline V gene. The CDR3 covers 15 residues. The ends lost 5 bases at V and 0 bases at J; junction bases unmatched: 5. The CDR3 spells CASSPQGVMNTEAFF. CDR3 nucleotide sequence: TGTGCCAGCAGTCCACAGGGGGTGATGAACACTGAAGCTTTCTTT.

The chain has TRBV9 and TRBJ2-5; 11 bases map to TRBD2. CDR3 length equals 18 residues. Trimming removed 3 bases from V and 4 bases from J; junction bases left unmatched: 14. Germline-derived CDR1 and CDR2 are SGDLS and YYNGEE. The CDR3 is CASSEGVAGGPGTETQYF. Written as DNA, the CDR3 is TGTGCCAGCAGCGAGGGGGTAGCGGGAGGGCCGGGGACAGAGACCCAGTACTTC.

This clone was counted between two and nine times. CDR3 sequence (DNA): TGCGCCAGCAGCTTGGGAGGGACATATAATGAAGCTTTCTTT. Translating gives CASSLGGTYNEAFF. This chain links TRBV5-1 with TRBJ1-1; D is perhaps TRBD1 (6 bases). CDR3 length equals 14 residues. The germline CDR1 and CDR2 sequences are SGHRS and YFSETQ. V was trimmed by 0 bases and J by 7 bases, leaving 13 bases between them.

The chain combines TRBV15 with TRBJ2-7, with D tentatively TRBD1 (6 bases). This CDR3 spans 15 amino acids. Germline CDR1 reads LNHNV; CDR2 reads YYDKDF (reference sequence). V was pared by 1 base and J by 3 bases, with 13 bases between. For the CDR3, the DNA is TGTGCCACCAGCAGAGCCCAGGGGACGGGCTACGAGCAGTACTTC. The encoded protein is CATSRAQGTGYEQYF. The complete variable domain, with remaining parts taken from reference TRBV15 and TRBJ2-7, reads DAMVIQNPRYQVTQFGKPVTLSCSQTLNHNVMYWYQQKSSQAPKLLFHYYDKDFNNEADTPDNFQSRRPNTSFCFLDIRSPGLGDTAMYLCATSRAQGTGYEQYFGPGTRLTVT.

The CDR3 here is CASSLYGRGTNEQFF. In DNA form, the CDR3 reads TGTGCCAGCAGCTTATACGGGAGGGGAACCAATGAGCAGTTCTTC. The V gene is TRBV7-9, the J gene TRBJ2-1; 8 bases are a match to TRBD2. Germline CDR1 reads SEHNR; CDR2 reads FQNEAQ (reference sequence). The CDR3 runs to 15 residues. J gave up 6 bases and V 2 bases, and 6 bases lay outside the gene matches. Full variable domain (missing parts from reference TRBV7-9 and TRBJ2-1): DTGVSQNPRHKITKRGQNVTFRCDPISEHNRLYWYRQTLGQGPEFLTYFQNEAQLEKSRLLSDRFSAERPKGSFSTLEIQRTEQGDSAMYLCASSLYGRGTNEQFFGPGTRLTVL.

The chain uses TRBV5-8 and TRBJ1-1; D ambiguous. This CDR3 has 11 residues. Germline CDR1 is SGHTS and CDR2 is YDEGEE. Trimming took off 0 bases at V and 12 bases at J, with 9 bases between the two ends. The CDR3 DNA is TGTGCCAGCAGCTTGGAATTCCTATCTTTCTTT. This encodes CASSLEFLSFF.

The CDR3 region has the DNA TGTGCCAGCAGCACGACAGGGTACGGGAACACTGAAGCTTTCTTT. Encoded protein: CASSTTGYGNTEAFF. The chain uses TRBV5-4 and TRBJ1-1, with 7 bases that match TRBD1. After removal of 4 bases from V and 1 base from J, the junction contained 7 bases not matched to a gene. The germline gives CDR1 SGHNT, CDR2 YYREEE (reference sequence). The CDR3 is 15 residues long.

The V call is TRBV11-2, the J call TRBJ2-7; 10 nucleotides agree with TRBD2. Germline V gene data show CDR1 as SGHAT and CDR2 as FQNNGV. V gave up 2 bases and J gave up 6 bases; unmatched junction bases: 4. The CDR3 covers 14 residues. The CDR3 DNA is TGTGCCAGCAGCTTAAACCCTAGCGGGAGCGAGCAGTACTTC. It specifies CASSLNPSGSEQYF. The full variable domain, in which reference TRBV11-2 and TRBJ2-7 provide the parts outside the CDR3, is EAGVAQSPRYKIIEKRQSVAFWCNPISGHATLYWYQQILGQGPKLLIQFQNNGVVDDSQLPKDRFSAERLKGVDSTLKIQPAKLEDSAVYLCASSLNPSGSEQYFGPGTRLTVT.

V usage is TRBV5-1 and J usage is TRBJ2-7; 10 nucleotides align to TRBD2. CDR3 length equals 12 residues. Looked up from germline, CDR1 is SGHRS and CDR2 is YFSETQ. The junction had 0 bases not matched to a gene; V was cut back by 5 bases and J by 4 bases. Written as DNA, the CDR3 is TGCGCCAGCAGACTAGCGGGATACGAGCAGTACTTC. Translation gives CASRLAGYEQYF.

The genes are TRBV11-3 and TRBJ2-3; D gene uncertain. The CDR3 is made up of 16 amino acids. Germline CDR1 and CDR2: SGHNT and YENEEA. V shed 3 bases and J shed 0 bases, with 13 bases lying between them. CDR3 sequence (DNA): TGTGCCAGCAGCTTCGGCGGAACCGCTAGCACAGATACGCAGTATTTT. Its translation is CASSFGGTASTDTQYF.

The chain has TRBV10-2 and TRBJ2-1; D perhaps matches TRBD2 (5 bases). V dropped 6 bases and J dropped 6 bases, with 15 bases sitting between them. The CDR3 loop spans 14 amino acids. The germline CDR1 and CDR2 sequences are WSHSY and SAAADI. CDR3: CASRSTPRGNEQFF. The DNA for the CDR3 is TGCGCCAGCAGGTCTACTCCCCGGGGCAATGAGCAGTTCTTC.

The chain couples TRBV29-1 to TRBJ2-1; 13 bases map to TRBD2. Germline V gene lookup returns CDR1 SQVTM and CDR2 ANQGSEA. The CDR3 runs 15 residues. Losses at the gene ends were 2 bases for V and 8 bases for J; bases not matched to a gene: 6. CDR3: CSVEKLAGGHHEQFF. The CDR3 nucleotides read TGCAGCGTTGAAAAACTAGCGGGAGGGCACCATGAGCAGTTCTTC.

This rearrangement joins TRBV27 to TRBJ2-2; perhaps TRBD2 as D (6 bases). Per the germline V gene, CDR1 is MNHEY and CDR2 is SMNVEV (reference sequence). Deletions cut 2 bases from V and 6 bases from J, with 7 bases between. The CDR3 consists of 13 residues. CDR3 DNA sequence: TGTGCCAGCAGTTTAGGAGGGGCCGGGGAGCTGTTTTTT. It yields the protein CASSLGGAGELFF.